The sequence of this T cell receptor beta chain was determined in a study of T-cell reconstitution after alpha-beta-depleted transplantation in children. Whole-study findings and limits: Surviving recipient T cells and thymic progenitors underlay high day-60 TCRbeta diversity in some patients. The study reportedly traced alpha-beta T cells about two months after transplant to several hundred expanded graft clones. It was newly produced T cells that mostly accounted for T-cell counts and diversity one year after transplant.

Remarks on this clonotype: Its antigen is as yet unknown.

A library of TCRbeta sequences, prepared with unique molecular identifiers, was generated. TCRdb passed the PCR reads through MiXCR, listing each CDR3 protein once. The sample includes fewer than 150,000 distinct CDR3 sequences, around a tenth of them seen just once. This clonotype was sampled from a girl less than two years old who had a stem cell transplant for combined immunodeficiency, so the T cells may come from the graft donor. This sample comprised PBMCs, mostly from graft donor cells, obtained 180 days after TCRalphabeta/CD19-depleted stem cell transplant.

The CDR3, as DNA: TGCGCCAGCAGCGTAACAGGGACCGGGGAGCTGTTTTTT. Translated, it gives CASSVTGTGELFF. V is TRBV5-1 and J is TRBJ2-2, with D maybe TRBD1 (6 bases). This CDR3 spans 13 amino acids. Germline V lookup: CDR1 SGHRS, CDR2 YFSETQ. Trimming took off 4 bases at V and 5 bases at J, with 9 bases between the two ends.